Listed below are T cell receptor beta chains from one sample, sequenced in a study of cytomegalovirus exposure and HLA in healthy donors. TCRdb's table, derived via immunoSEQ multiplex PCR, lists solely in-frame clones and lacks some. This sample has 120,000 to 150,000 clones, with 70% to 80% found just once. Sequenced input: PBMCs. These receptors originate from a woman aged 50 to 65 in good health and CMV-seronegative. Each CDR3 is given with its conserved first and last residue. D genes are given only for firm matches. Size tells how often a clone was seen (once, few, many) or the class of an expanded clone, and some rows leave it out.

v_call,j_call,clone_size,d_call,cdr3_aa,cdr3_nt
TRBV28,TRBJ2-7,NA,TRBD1,CASSLRLRETGVEQYF,TGTGCCAGCAGTTTAAGGCTTCGGGAGACAGGGGTTGAGCAGTACTTC
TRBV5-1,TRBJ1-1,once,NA,CASSLYGENTEAFF,TGCGCCAGCAGCTTGTACGGAGAGAACACTGAAGCTTTCTTT
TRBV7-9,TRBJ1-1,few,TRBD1,CASSSLDRFEQGAFF,TGTGCCAGCAGCTCGCTGGACAGGTTTGAACAAGGAGCTTTCTTT
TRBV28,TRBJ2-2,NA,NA,CATDSGTLNTGELFF,TGTGCCACCGACTCCGGGACACTGAACACCGGGGAGCTGTTTTTT
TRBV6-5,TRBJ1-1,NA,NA,CASRGQTEAFF,TGTGCCAGCAGGGGGCAAACTGAAGCTTTCTTT
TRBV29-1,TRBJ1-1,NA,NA,CSVKQGTEAFF,TGCAGCGTTAAGCAGGGAACTGAAGCTTTCTTT
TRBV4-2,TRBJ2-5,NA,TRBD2,CASSQEGPLAGATGTQYF,TGTGCCAGCAGCCAAGAGGGCCCACTAGCGGGGGCAACCGGGACCCAGTACTTC
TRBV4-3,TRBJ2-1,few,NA,CASSQDLRGAGDEQFF,TGCGCCAGCAGCCAAGACCTCCGGGGGGCCGGCGATGAGCAGTTCTTC
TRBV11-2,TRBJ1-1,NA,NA,CASSLWRPGHLTEAFF,TGTGCCAGCAGCTTATGGCGACCGGGACACTTGACTGAAGCTTTCTTT
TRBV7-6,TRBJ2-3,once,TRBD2,CASSQAPPAGGEGDTQYF,TGTGCCAGCAGCCAAGCCCCACCGGCGGGGGGGGAGGGGGATACGCAGTATTTT
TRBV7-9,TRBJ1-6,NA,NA,CASSLIENSPLHF,TGTGCCAGCAGCTTAATAGAGAATTCACCCCTCCACTTT
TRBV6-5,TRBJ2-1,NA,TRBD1,CASSPTGGPYNEQFF,TGTGCCAGCAGTCCTACAGGGGGCCCCTACAATGAGCAGTTCTTC
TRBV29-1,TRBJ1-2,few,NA,CSVDAQGNGYTF,TGCAGCGTTGACGCTCAGGGAAATGGCTACACCTTC
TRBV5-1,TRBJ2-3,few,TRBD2,CASSSHGASGGFADTQYF,TGCGCCAGCAGCTCCCACGGGGCTAGCGGGGGGTTCGCAGATACGCAGTATTTT
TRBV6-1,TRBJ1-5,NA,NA,CASSESDQPQHF,TGTGCCAGCAGTGAATCGGATCAGCCCCAGCATTTT
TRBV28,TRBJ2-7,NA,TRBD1,CATGTDVTYEQYF,TGTGCCACCGGGACAGATGTAACCTACGAGCAGTACTTC
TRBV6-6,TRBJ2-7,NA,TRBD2,CASSYGSAGGAYEQYF,TGTGCCAGCAGTTACGGCTCAGCGGGGGGGGCCTACGAGCAGTACTTC
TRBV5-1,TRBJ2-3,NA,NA,CASSLGGGTRTDTQYF,TGCGCCAGCAGCTTGGGGGGCGGGACCCGCACAGATACGCAGTATTTT
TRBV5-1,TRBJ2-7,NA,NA,CASSNVQTEQYF,TGCGCCAGCAGCAACGTACAGACCGAGCAGTACTTC
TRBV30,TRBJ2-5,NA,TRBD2,CAWSGGLVRETQYF,TGTGCCTGGAGTGGCGGACTAGTTAGAGAGACCCAGTACTTC
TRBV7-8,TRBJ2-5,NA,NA,CASSRGALRETQYF,TGTGCCAGCAGCCGGGGGGCCTTACGGGAGACCCAGTACTTC
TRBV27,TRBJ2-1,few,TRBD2,CASSLVGTSTEQFF,TGTGCCAGCAGTTTAGTCGGGACTAGCACTGAGCAGTTCTTC
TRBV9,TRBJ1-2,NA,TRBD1,CASSVTGGSGYTF,TGTGCCAGCAGCGTGACAGGGGGCAGTGGCTACACCTTC
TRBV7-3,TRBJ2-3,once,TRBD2,CASSLNSGGAGDTQYF,TGTGCCAGCAGCCTCAATAGCGGGGGGGCGGGAGATACGCAGTATTTT
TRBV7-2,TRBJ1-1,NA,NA,CASSFATTGTTEAFF,TGTGCCAGCAGCTTTGCGACGACTGGAACGACTGAAGCTTTCTTT
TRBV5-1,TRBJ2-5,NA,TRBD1,CASSWDSQETQYF,TGCGCCAGCAGCTGGGACAGCCAAGAGACCCAGTACTTC
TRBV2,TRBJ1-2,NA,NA,CASTPLGPGSSYGYTF,TGTGCCAGCACTCCCCTCGGTCCAGGGTCGAGCTATGGCTACACCTTC
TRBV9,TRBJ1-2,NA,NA,CASSTGTLSSYGYTF,TGTGCCAGCAGTACAGGGACACTTTCTTCCTATGGCTACACCTTC
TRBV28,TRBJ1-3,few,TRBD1,CASSWDSIGYTIYF,TGTGCCAGCAGCTGGGACAGCATCGGGTACACCATATATTTT
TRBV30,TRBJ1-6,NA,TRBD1,CAWSTGVDSPLHF,TGTGCCTGGAGCACAGGGGTGGATTCACCCCTCCACTTT
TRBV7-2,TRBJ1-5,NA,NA,CASSLEPGSWSSNQPQHF,TGTGCCAGCAGCTTAGAACCGGGAAGCTGGAGTAGCAATCAGCCCCAGCATTTT
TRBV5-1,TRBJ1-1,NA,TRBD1,CASSLVGTGGTEAFF,TGCGCCAGCAGCTTGGTAGGGACAGGGGGTACTGAAGCTTTCTTT
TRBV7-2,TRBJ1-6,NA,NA,CASSLGGRGPLHF,TGTGCCAGCAGCTTAGGGGGCAGGGGACCCCTCCACTTT
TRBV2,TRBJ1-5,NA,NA,CASRADRSSQPQHF,TGTGCCAGCAGAGCGGACAGAAGCAGTCAGCCCCAGCATTTT
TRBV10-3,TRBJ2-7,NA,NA,CAISDAGSSYEQYF,TGTGCCATCAGTGATGCTGGGAGCTCCTACGAGCAGTACTTC
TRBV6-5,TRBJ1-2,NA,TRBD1,CASSYDRAPYGYTF,TGTGCCAGCAGTTACGACAGGGCACCTTATGGCTACACCTTC
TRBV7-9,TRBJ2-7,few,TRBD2,CASEGTRGASTYEQYF,TGTGCCAGCGAGGGGACTAGGGGGGCCTCCACCTACGAGCAGTACTTC
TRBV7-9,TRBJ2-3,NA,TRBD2,CASSQPGLAGATTDTQYF,TGTGCCAGCAGCCAACCGGGACTAGCGGGGGCCACCACAGATACGCAGTATTTT
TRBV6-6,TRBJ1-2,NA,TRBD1,CASSYSIEGAAGYTF,TGTGCCAGCAGTTACTCGATAGAGGGGGCTGCTGGCTACACCTTC
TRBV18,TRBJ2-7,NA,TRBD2,CASSASGGNSYEQYF,TGTGCCAGCTCCGCGAGCGGGGGGAATTCCTACGAGCAGTACTTC
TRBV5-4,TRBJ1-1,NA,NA,CASSLDRRSTEAFF,TGTGCCAGCAGCTTGGACAGGAGAAGCACTGAAGCTTTCTTT
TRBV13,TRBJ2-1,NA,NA,CASSSTTIYNEQFF,TGTGCCAGCAGCTCCACAACGATATACAATGAGCAGTTCTTC
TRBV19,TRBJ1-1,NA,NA,CASSITGTGTEAFF,TGTGCCAGTAGTATAACAGGTACCGGCACTGAAGCTTTCTTT
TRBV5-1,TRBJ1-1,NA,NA,CASSLEGDAGVWAFF,TGCGCCAGCAGCTTAGAGGGGGACGCCGGGGTTTGGGCTTTCTTT
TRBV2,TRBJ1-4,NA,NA,CASSMAQGGEKLFF,TGTGCCAGCAGTATGGCACAGGGTGGGGAAAAACTGTTTTTT
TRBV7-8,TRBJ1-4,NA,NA,CASSYTGFNEKLFF,TGTGCCAGCAGCTATACGGGATTTAATGAAAAACTGTTTTTT
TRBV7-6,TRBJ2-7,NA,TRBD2,CASSSLPGGYEQYF,TGTGCCAGCAGCTCGTTACCGGGGGGCTACGAGCAGTACTTC
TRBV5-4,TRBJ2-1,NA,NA,CASSLADGTPLSDEQFF,TGTGCCAGCAGCTTGGCCGATGGGACTCCTCTATCGGATGAGCAGTTCTTC
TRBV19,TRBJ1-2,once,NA,CASKGVSRLGGYTF,TGTGCCTCAAAAGGGGTGTCCCGCTTAGGTGGCTACACCTTC
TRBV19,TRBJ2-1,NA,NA,CASSIRDEQFF,TGTGCCAGTAGTATCCGGGATGAGCAGTTCTTC
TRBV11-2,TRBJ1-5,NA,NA,CASSLAGYSNQPQHF,TGTGCCAGCAGCTTAGCAGGGTATAGCAATCAGCCCCAGCATTTT
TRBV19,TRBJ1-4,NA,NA,CASSINMGGTTSEKLFF,TGTGCCAGTAGTATCAATATGGGCGGAACAACTAGTGAAAAACTGTTTTTT
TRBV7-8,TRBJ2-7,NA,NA,CASTWSEISYEQYF,TGTGCCAGCACCTGGTCCGAGATCTCCTACGAGCAGTACTTC
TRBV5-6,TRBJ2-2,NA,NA,CASSQIAANTGELFF,TGTGCCAGCAGCCAAATAGCGGCGAACACCGGGGAGCTGTTTTTT
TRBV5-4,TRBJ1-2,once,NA,CASSHRDFNYGYTF,TGTGCCAGCAGCCACAGGGATTTTAACTATGGCTACACCTTC